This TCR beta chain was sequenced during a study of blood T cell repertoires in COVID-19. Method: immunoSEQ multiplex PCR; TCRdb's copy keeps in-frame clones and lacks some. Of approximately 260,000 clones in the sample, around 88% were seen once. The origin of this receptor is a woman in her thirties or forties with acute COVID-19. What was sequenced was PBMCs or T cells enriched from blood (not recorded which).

CDR3 DNA sequence: TGCGCCAGCAGCCAATTAGGCGTAATCCGGGACTCTTACAATGAGCAGTTCTTC. Its translation: CASSQLGVIRDSYNEQFF. V gene TRBV4-1 combines with J gene TRBJ2-1; possibly TRBD2 for D (6 bases). The V end lost 2 bases, the J end lost 4 bases, and 21 bases lay between the germline ends. Looked up from germline, CDR1 is MGHRA and CDR2 is YSYEKL. The CDR3 covers 18 residues.